Detailed here is one T cell receptor beta chain. Its antigen is currently not known. No quality values exist for individual bases; no much larger clone is one base distant. TCRbeta CDR3 regions were amplified from genomic DNA using the immunoSEQ Assay, a bias-controlled multiplex PCR. In the authors' own workflow: Within the assay, amplification of reference gene primers was used to estimate how many nucleated cells each sample contained. Sequence reads were collapsed and filtered to measure the absolute abundance of every unique TCRbeta CDR3 rearrangement. For each sample, productive Simpson clonality was calculated as the square root of Simpson's diversity index over productive rearrangements. TCRdb carries this immuneACCESS record with in-frame sequences only. Its versions omit some clonotypes, under half of them owing to an unresolved V gene in the studies checked, with the rest unexplained. That table is the source of V, J and clone size, and D and trimming were worked out from the DNA. This sample has tens of thousands of clones in its table, and around 87% of those were observed once. In total, the top ten clones hold roughly 4.5% of the sample.

The entry originates in a study of blood T cell repertoires in COVID-19 (dated by TCRdb to 2018 to 2021). With regard to the full study: The collaborator samples originated in the United States, Italy and Spain and spanned the acute and convalescent phases of COVID-19. The dataset comprised deeply sampled blood TCRbeta repertoires from subjects exposed to, actively infected with, or recovered from COVID-19. A de-identified subject ID, COVID-19 status, age in years and sex were almost always included in the sample metadata. The material from the prospective study consisted of cDNA or gDNA derived from T cells, B-cell-depleted T cells, or PBMCs. The repertoires were made available in a free public database intended to serve as a resource for research on the immune response to SARS-CoV-2. The samples were drawn from the first 160 participants of the ongoing ImmuneRACE study and from about 1,200 subjects provided by 6 global collaborators. Where available, HLA class I and class II types were taken from metadata supplied by the sample provider and were not determined by assay-based typing. The research as a whole found: Clinical and demographic metadata were provided uncurated, with the amount varying by source and participant.

Each collaborating institution followed its own protocols to collect whole blood in K2EDTA tubes. Collaborator samples were shipped for TCRbeta analysis as frozen whole blood, isolated PBMCs, or DNA extracted from either sample type. V and J are truncated by 5 bases and 8 bases respectively, leaving an intervening sequence of 27 bases. From the cysteine up to the phenylalanine, the CDR3 has a length of 17 residues. CDR3 DNA only is kept here, 51 bases in frame from base 1. The germline V gene sets CDR1 to SGHVS and CDR2 to FQNEAQ. The TCR originated in a woman of 80 years or more with active or convalescent COVID-19. In this chain, TRBV7-8 is recombined with TRBJ1-1; TRBD1 could be the D gene, as 5 bases match. The specimen was peripheral blood. The nucleotide sequence is given as TGTGCCAGCAGCCAGACAGCTAATCGTTTAGTTGTTGGGGAAGCTTTCTTT. This codes for CASSQTANRLVVGEAFF.